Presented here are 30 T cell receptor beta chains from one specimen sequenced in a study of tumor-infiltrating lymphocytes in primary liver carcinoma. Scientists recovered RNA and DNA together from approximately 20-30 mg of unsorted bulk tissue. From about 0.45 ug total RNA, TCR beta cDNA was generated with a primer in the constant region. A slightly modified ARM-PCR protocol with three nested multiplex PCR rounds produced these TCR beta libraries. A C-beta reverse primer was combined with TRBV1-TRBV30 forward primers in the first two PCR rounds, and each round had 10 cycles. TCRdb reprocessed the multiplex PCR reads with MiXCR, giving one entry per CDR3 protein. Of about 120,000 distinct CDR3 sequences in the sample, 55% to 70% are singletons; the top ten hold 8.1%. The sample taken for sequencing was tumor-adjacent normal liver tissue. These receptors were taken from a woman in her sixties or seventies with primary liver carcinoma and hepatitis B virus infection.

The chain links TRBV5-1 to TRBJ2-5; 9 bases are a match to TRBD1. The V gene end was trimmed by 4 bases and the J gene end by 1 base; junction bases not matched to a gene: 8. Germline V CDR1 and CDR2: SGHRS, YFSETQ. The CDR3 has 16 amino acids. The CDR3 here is CASSMGTGRSQETQYF. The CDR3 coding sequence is TGCGCCAGCAGCATGGGGACAGGGAGATCCCAAGAGACCCAGTACTTC. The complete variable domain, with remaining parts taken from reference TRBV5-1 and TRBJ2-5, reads KAGVTQTPRYLIKTRGQQVTLSCSPISGHRSVSWYQQTPGQGLQFLFEYFSETQRNKGNFPGRFSGRQFSNSRSEMNVSTLELGDSALYLCASSMGTGRSQETQYFGPGTRLLVL.

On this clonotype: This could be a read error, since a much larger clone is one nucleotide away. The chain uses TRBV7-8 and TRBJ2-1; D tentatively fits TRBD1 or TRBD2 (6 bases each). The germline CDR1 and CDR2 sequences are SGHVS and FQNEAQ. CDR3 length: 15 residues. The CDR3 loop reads CASSLGGTSCNEQFF. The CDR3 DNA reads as TGTGCCAGCAGCCTAGGGGGGACCTCCTGCAATGAGCAGTTCTTC.

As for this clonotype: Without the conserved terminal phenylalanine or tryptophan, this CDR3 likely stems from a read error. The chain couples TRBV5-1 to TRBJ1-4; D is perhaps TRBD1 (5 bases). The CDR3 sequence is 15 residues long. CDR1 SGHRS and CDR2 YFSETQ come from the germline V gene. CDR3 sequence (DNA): TGCGCCAGCAGCACCACCGGGGGGAAGGGTGAAACACTGTTTCTT. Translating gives CASSTTGGKGETLFL.

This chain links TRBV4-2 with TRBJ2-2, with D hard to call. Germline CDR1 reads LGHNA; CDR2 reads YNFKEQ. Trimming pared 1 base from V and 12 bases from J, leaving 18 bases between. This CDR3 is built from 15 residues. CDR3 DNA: TGTGCCAGCAGCCAAGTTGTAGCAGCCACCTGGAAGCTGTTTTTT. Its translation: CASSQVVAATWKLFF.

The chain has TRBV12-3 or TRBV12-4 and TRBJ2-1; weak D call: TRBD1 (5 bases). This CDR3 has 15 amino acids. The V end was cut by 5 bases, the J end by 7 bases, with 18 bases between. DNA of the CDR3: TGTGCCAGCAGTCTCAGGGAACGGGCCCATAATGAGCAGTTCTTC. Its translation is CASSLRERAHNEQFF.

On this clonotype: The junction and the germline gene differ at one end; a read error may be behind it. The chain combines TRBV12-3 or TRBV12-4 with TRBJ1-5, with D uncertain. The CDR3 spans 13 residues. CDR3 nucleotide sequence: TGTGCCAGCAGTTTGCTGGGCAATCAGGCCCAGCATTTT. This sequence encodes CASSLLGNQAQHF.

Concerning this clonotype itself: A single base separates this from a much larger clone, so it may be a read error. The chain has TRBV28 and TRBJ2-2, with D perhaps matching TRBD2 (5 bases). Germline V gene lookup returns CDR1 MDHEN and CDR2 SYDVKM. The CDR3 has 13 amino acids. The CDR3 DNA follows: TGTGCCAGCAGTTTCCAAAACACCGGGGAGCGGTTTTTT. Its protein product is CASSFQNTGERFF.

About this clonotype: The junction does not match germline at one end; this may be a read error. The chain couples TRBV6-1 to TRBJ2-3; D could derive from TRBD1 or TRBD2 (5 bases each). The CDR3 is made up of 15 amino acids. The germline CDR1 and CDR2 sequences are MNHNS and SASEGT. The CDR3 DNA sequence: TGTTCCAGCAGAACAGGACTGGGTAGCACAGATACGCAGTATTTT. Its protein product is CSSRTGLGSTDTQYF.

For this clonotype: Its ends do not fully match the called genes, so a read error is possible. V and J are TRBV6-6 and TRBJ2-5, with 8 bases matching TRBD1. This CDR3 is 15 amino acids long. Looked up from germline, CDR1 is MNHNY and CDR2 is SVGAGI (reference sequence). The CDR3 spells CASSSDRAVCEIQYF. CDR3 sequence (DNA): TGTGCCAGCAGTTCGGACAGGGCGGTTTGCGAGATCCAGTACTTC.

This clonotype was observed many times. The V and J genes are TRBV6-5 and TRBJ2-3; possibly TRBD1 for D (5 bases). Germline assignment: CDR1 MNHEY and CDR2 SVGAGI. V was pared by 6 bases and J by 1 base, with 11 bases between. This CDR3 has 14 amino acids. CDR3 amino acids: CASSLDRGTDTQYF. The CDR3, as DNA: TGTGCCAGCAGCCTCGACAGAGGCACAGATACGCAGTATTTT.

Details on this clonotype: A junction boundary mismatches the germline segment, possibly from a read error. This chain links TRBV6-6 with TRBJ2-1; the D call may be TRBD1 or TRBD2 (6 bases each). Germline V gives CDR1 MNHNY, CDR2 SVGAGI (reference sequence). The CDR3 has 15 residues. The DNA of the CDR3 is TGTGCCAACAGTTCGGGGGCTAGCGTGAACAATGAGCAGTTCTTC. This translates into CANSSGASVNNEQFF.

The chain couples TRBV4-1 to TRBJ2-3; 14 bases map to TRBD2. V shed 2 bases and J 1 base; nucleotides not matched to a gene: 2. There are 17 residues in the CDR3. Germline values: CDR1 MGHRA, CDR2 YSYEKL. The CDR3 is CASSQTTSGGGTDTQYF. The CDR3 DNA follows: TGCGCCAGCAGCCAAACGACTAGCGGGGGGGGCACAGATACGCAGTATTTT.

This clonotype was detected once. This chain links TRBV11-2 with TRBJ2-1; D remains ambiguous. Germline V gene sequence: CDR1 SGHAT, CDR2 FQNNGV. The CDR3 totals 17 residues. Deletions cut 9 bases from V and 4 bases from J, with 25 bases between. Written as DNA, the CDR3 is TGTGCCAGTGGCTTTACCCCACTGAGGAGCTCATACAATGAGCAGTTCTTC. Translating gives CASGFTPLRSSYNEQFF.

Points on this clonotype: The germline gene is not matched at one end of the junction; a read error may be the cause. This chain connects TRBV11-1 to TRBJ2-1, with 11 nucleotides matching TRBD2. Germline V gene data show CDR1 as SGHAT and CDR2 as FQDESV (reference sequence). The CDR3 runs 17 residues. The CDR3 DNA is TGTGCCATCAACCGAACTTACACTAGCGGGAGCGGTAATGGGCAGTTCTTC. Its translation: CAINRTYTSGSGNGQFF.

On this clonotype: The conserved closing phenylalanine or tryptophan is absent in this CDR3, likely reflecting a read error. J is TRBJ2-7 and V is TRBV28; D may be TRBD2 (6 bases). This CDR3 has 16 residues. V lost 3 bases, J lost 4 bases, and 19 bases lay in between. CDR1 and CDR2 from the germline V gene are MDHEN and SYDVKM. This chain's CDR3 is CASSFSLRELKYEQYS. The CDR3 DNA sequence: TGTGCCAGCAGTTTTTCTCTGCGGGAACTAAAATACGAGCAGTACTCC.

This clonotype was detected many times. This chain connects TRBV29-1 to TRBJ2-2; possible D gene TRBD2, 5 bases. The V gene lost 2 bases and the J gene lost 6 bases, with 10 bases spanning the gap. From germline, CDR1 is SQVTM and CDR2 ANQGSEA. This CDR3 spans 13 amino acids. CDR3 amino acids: CSVESTSSGELFF. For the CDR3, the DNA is TGCAGCGTTGAATCTACTAGTTCCGGGGAGCTGTTTTTT.

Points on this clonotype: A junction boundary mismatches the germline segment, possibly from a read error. CDR3 protein: CASSSHRGRTYNGQFF. The CDR3 bases are TGTGCCAGCAGTTCACACAGGGGGCGTACCTACAATGGGCAGTTCTTC. The V gene is TRBV28, the J gene TRBJ2-1; 9 bases are shared with TRBD1. The CDR3 loop spans 16 amino acids. The V gene's germline CDR1 is MDHEN and CDR2 SYDVKM. Full variable domain (rest looked up from reference TRBV28 and TRBJ2-1): DVKVTQSSRYLVKRTGEKVFLECVQDMDHENMFWYRQDPGLGLRLIYFSYDVKMKEKGDIPEGYSVSREKKERFSLILESASTNQTSMYLCASSSHRGRTYNGQFFGPGTRLTVL.

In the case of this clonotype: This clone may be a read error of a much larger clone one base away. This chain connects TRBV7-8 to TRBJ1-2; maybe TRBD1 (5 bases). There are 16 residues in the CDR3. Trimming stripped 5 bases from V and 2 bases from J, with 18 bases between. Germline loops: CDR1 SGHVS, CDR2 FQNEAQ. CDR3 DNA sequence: TGTGCCAGCAGCCCTCGCGGTGGGGCAGTAAACTATGGCTACACCTTC. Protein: CASSPRGGAVNYGYTF.

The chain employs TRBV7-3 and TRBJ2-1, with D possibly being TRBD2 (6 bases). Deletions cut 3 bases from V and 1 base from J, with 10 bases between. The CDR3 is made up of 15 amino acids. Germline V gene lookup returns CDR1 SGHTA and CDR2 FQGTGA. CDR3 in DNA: TGTGCCAGCAGCTTGGACTACTATTCCTACAATGAGCAGTTCTTC. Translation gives CASSLDYYSYNEQFF. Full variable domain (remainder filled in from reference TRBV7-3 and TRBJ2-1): GAGVSQTPSNKVTEKGKYVELRCDPISGHTALYWYRQSLGQGPEFLIYFQGTGAADDSGLPNDRFFAVRPEGSVSTLKIQRTERGDSAVYLCASSLDYYSYNEQFFGPGTRLTVL.

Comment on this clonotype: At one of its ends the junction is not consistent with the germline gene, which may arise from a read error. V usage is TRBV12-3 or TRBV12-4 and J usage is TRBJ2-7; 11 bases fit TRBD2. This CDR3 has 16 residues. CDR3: CTSSLGRLAGTYELYF. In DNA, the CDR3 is TGTACCAGCAGTTTAGGGCGACTAGCGGGAACGTACGAGCTGTACTTC.

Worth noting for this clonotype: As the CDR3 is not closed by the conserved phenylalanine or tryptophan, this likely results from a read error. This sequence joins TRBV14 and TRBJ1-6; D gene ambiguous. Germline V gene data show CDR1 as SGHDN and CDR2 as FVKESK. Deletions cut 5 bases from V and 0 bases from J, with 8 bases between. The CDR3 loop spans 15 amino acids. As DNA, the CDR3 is TGTGCCAGCAGCATGAGTCGCTCCTATAATTCACCCCTCCACGTT. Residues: CASSMSRSYNSPLHV.

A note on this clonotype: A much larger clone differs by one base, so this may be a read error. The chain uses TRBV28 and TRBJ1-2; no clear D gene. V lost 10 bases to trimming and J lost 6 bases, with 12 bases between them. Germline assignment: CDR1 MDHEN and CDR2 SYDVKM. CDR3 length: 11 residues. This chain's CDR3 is CAIDSEDGYTF. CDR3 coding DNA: TGTGCCATCGACTCAGAGGATGGCTACACCTTC.

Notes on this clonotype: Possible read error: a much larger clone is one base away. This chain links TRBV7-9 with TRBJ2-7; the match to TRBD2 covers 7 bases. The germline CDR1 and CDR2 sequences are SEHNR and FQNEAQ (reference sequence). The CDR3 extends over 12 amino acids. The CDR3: CASSLVDGTNLF. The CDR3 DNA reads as TGTGCCAGCAGCTTAGTCGACGGGACTAACCTCTTC.

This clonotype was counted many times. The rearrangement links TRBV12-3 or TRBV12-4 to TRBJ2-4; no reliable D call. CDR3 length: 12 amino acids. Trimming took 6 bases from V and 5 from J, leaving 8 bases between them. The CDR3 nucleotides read TGTGCCAGCAGCCGCAGCCAAAACATTCAGTACTTC. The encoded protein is CASSRSQNIQYF.

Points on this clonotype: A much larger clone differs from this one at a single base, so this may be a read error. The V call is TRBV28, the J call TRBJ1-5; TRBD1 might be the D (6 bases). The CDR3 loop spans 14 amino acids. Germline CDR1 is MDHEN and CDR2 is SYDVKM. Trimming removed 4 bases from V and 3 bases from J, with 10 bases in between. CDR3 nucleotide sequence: TGTGCCAGCAGTTCCCAGGGGAACAATCAGCCCCAGCATTTT. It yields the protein CASSSQGNNQPQHF.

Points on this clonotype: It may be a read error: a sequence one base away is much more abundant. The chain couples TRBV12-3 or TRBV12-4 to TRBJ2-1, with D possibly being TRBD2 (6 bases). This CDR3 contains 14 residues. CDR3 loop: CANSFRRGYNEQFF. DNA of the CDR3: TGTGCCAACAGTTTTCGGCGGGGTTACAATGAGCAGTTCTTC.

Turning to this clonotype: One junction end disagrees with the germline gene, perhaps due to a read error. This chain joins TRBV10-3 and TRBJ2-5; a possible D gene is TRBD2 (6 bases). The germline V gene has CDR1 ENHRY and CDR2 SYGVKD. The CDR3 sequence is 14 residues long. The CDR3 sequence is CAIAANGSQEIQYF. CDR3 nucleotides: TGTGCCATCGCGGCCAACGGGAGCCAAGAGATCCAGTACTTC.

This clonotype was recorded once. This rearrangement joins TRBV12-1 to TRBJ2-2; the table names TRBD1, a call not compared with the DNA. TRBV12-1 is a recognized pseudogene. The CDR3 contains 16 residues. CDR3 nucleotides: TGTGCCAGCATCGTGGGGGGGCACACGAGCACCGGGGAGCTGTTTTTT. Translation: CASIVGGHTSTGELFF.

CDR3 bases: TGTGCCAGCAGTCCAGCGGGAGGGTCCGTCTACGAGCAGTACTTC. Its protein is CASSPAGGSVYEQYF. This rearrangement joins TRBV6-2 or TRBV6-3 to TRBJ2-7; 10 bases are a match to TRBD2. There are 15 residues in the CDR3. The germline V gene has CDR1 MNHEY and CDR2 SVGEGT. V shed 5 bases, J shed 3 bases, and the junction held 7 bases outside the gene matches.

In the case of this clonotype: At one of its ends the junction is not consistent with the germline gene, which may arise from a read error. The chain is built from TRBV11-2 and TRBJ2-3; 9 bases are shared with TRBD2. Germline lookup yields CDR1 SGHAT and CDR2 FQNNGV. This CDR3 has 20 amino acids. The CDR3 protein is CACSLRVLAGLRVRTDAQYF. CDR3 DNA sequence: TGTGCCTGCAGCTTAAGGGTCCTAGCGGGATTGAGAGTCCGCACAGATGCGCAGTATTTT.